This T cell receptor beta chain was captured in a study of blood T cells in healthy people across ages. On this clonotype: The antigen is not known.

Points from the study as a whole: The study lacked donor CMV status, which possibly confounded expanded clonotype changes.

Sample-barcoded 5' priming and a J-beta primer mix drove a second PCR of 7 to 11 cycles. Researchers report that a template-switch adaptor with 12 random nucleotides tagged each cDNA molecule. TCRdb used MiXCR to reprocess the 5' RACE reads, holding one entry per CDR3 protein. The sample holds some 760,000 distinct CDR3 sequences; roughly 25% are singletons and the top ten take around 3.6%. This sample also belongs to another study, concerning T cells of mothers and their children. That paper adds: Over 9.5 million reads per mother and some 2.9 million per child were obtained. Related mother-child pairs shared slightly more overlap than unrelated pairs, but the difference was non-significant.

Material: blood. The sequence was obtained from a boy aged 5 to 17 in good health.

The CDR3 bases are TGTGCCAGCAGCCACACAAGCGGGAGTGGCACAGATACGCAGTATTTT. Residues: CASSHTSGSGTDTQYF. The chain links TRBV5-6 to TRBJ2-3; 8 nucleotides line up with TRBD2. CDR1 SGHDT and CDR2 YYEEEE come from the germline V gene. J gave up 1 base and V 4 bases, and 8 bases lay outside the gene matches. The CDR3 totals 16 residues. Filled out from reference TRBV5-6 and TRBJ2-3, the complete variable domain reads DAGVTQSPTHLIKTRGQQVTLRCSPKSGHDTVSWYQQALGQGPQFIFQYYEEEERQRGNFPDRFSGHQFPNYSSELNVNALLLGDSALYLCASSHTSGSGTDTQYFGPGTRLTVL.